This TCR beta chain was captured in a study of a mutant IDH1 vaccine in newly diagnosed glioma. Study in general: With temozolomide cycles, or 4-6 weeks after radiotherapy alone, vaccination was started.

Turning to this clone: Its matching antigen is unknown.

Generated by immunoSEQ multiplex PCR, the TCRdb table keeps only in-frame clones and is missing some. The sample has around 35,000 clones; around 83% are singletons. V lost 5 bases and J 7 bases, leaving 17 bases between the germline ends. Germline CDR1 reads SEHNR; CDR2 reads FQNEAQ (reference sequence). This CDR3 is built from 15 residues. Time point meaning: week 5, during vaccination. Every single dose of the vaccine, 300 ug of mutant IDH1 20-mer peptide, came with topical imiquimod. Sample: PBMCs, taken from a glioma patient whose treatment included an IDH1 peptide vaccine. The chain employs TRBV7-9 and TRBJ1-4; D unresolved. This receptor was obtained from a man between 25 and 39 years old with glioma. The CDR3, as DNA: TGTGCCAGCAGCCAGGAGGTGGGGAACGGTGAAAAACTGTTTTTT. It codes for CASSQEVGNGEKLFF.